A single sample is the source of the 4 T cell receptor beta chains below, sequenced in a study of shared clonotypes between healthy human individuals (dated by TCRdb to about 2020). CD8 naive samples were obtained by positive selection for CCR7 among CD45RO-negative cells, yielding a CD45RA+CCR7+ population from which TemRA cells were excluded. Library generation was performed with the immunoSEQ multiplex PCR assay. Drawn from immuneACCESS, this table holds only the in-frame rearrangements with V and J called that TCRdb kept. Clones are partly lost; checked studies trace under half to an unresolved V gene and leave the rest unexplained. This sample lists hundreds of thousands of clones; over 90% were detected once. Less than 25% of the sample lies in the top ten. Sequenced material: naive CD8+ T cells sorted from blood. What this sample's cell subset or site label stands for: CD45RA+CCR7+. The source of these receptors is a man aged 25 to 40 in good health.

The chain links TRBV7-2 to TRBJ2-5; D not certain. Germline V gives CDR1 SGHTA, CDR2 FQGNSA. The CDR3 covers 18 residues. V was clipped by 2 bases and J by 1 base, with 20 bases between them. The CDR3: CASSLFIRVGRIQETQYF. In nucleotides, the CDR3 is TGTGCCAGCAGCTTATTCATCCGGGTCGGCCGAATCCAAGAGACCCAGTACTTC.

The chain recombines TRBV6-1 with TRBJ2-7, with 9 bases lining up with TRBD1. The length of the CDR3 is 16 residues. J gave up 6 bases and V 4 bases, and 13 bases lay outside the gene matches. CDR1 is MNHNS, CDR2 SASEGT, per germline. CDR3 nucleotide sequence: TGTGCCAGCAGTGTATGGGGCCGTGACAGGGGGACCGAGCAGTACTTC. It specifies CASSVWGRDRGTEQYF.

The gene calls are TRBV5-8 and TRBJ2-1; D tentatively reads TRBD1 or TRBD2 (5 bases each). The CDR3 extends over 16 amino acids. V was trimmed by 4 bases and J by 7 bases, leaving 21 bases between them. Germline-derived CDR1 and CDR2 are SGHTS and YDEGEE. The CDR3 here is CASSPNWGKVGNEQFF. CDR3 sequence (DNA): TGTGCCAGCAGCCCCAATTGGGGGAAAGTAGGGAATGAGCAGTTCTTC.

For the CDR3, the DNA is TGTGCCAGCACCGAAGAAGGAGCCTACGAGCAGTACTTC. Translated: CASTEEGAYEQYF. The rearrangement links TRBV6-4 to TRBJ2-7, with D uncertain. The CDR3 consists of 13 residues. V lost 7 bases to trimming and J lost 2 bases, with 12 bases between them. The germline V gene has CDR1 MRHNA and CDR2 SNTAGT.